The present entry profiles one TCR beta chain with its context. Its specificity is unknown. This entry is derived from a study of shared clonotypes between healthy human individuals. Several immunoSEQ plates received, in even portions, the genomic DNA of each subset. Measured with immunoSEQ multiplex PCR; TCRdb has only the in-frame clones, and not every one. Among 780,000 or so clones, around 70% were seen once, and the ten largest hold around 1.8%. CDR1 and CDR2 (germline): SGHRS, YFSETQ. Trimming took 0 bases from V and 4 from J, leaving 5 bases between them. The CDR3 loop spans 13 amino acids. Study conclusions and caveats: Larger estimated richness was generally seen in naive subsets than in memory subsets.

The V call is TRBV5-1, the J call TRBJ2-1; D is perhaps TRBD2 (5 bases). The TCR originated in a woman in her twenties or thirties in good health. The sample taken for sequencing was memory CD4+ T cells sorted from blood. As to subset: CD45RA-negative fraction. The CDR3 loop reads CASSLERYNEQFF. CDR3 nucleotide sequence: TGCGCCAGCAGCTTGGAGCGGTACAATGAGCAGTTCTTC. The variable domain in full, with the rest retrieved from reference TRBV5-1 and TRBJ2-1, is KAGVTQTPRYLIKTRGQQVTLSCSPISGHRSVSWYQQTPGQGLQFLFEYFSETQRNKGNFPGRFSGRQFSNSRSEMNVSTLELGDSALYLCASSLERYNEQFFGPGTRLTVL.